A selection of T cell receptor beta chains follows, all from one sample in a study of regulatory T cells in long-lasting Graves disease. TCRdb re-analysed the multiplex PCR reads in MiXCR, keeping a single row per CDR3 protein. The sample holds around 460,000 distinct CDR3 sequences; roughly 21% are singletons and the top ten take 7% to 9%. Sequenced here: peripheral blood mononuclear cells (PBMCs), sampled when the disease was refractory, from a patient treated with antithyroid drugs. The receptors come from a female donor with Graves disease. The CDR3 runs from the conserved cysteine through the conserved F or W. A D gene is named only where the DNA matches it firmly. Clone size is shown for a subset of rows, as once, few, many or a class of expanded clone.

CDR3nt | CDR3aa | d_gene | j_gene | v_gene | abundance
TGTGCCAGCCGGCAGAGCCCTAATGAAAAACTGTTTTTT | CASRQSPNEKLFF | - | TRBJ1-4 | TRBV28 | many
TGTGCCAGCAGCTTAGGAGGGGGTGGGGACTACGAGCAGTACTTC | CASSLGGGGDYEQYF | - | TRBJ2-7 | TRBV7-9 | -
TGCAGTGCTTACAGTGAAGAAGGTTCCTACGAGCAGTACTTC | CSAYSEEGSYEQYF | - | TRBJ2-7 | TRBV20-1 | few
TGTGCCTACCGACAGGGGTTGAACTATGGCTACACCTTC | CAYRQGLNYGYTF | TRBD1 | TRBJ1-2 | TRBV7-9 | many
TGCAGTGCTAGAGCCCTACAGGGGGCTCGTGGTTCACCCCTCCACTTT | CSARALQGARGSPLHF | TRBD1 | TRBJ1-6 | TRBV20-1 | few
TGCGCCAGCAGCTTGTCGTACAGTTCCAACTACGAGCAGTACTTC | CASSLSYSSNYEQYF | - | TRBJ2-7 | TRBV5-1 | many
TGCAGCGTTGTTGGGCGTTTTGGCTATGGCTACACCTTC | CSVVGRFGYGYTF | - | TRBJ1-2 | TRBV29-1 | many
TGCGCCAGCAGCTCGACAGGGAGGGCGGACACTGAAGCTTTCTTT | CASSSTGRADTEAFF | TRBD1 | TRBJ1-1 | TRBV5-1 | -
TGTGCCAGCAGCGTCGGGACAGGCGGAAAAGGGGAGCTGTTTTTT | CASSVGTGGKGELFF | TRBD1 | TRBJ2-2 | TRBV6-1 | -
TGCAGTGCCCTAGGAAGCCTAATGAGGGGGAGGGACACTGAAGCTTTCTTT | CSALGSLMRGRDTEAFF | - | TRBJ1-1 | TRBV20-1 | many
TGTGCCAGCAGCCCCCCCAGCCTTCGGAGCACTGAAGCTTTCTTT | CASSPPSLRSTEAFF | - | TRBJ1-1 | TRBV7-9 | many
TGTGCCAGCAGTCGGACAGGTTCTAGCACAGATACGCAGTATTTT | CASSRTGSSTDTQYF | TRBD1 | TRBJ2-3 | TRBV6-2/TRBV6-3 | -
TGTGCCAGCAGGTTCCCATCTCTGGAACAGCCCCAGCATTTT | CASRFPSLEQPQHF | - | TRBJ1-5 | TRBV6-1 | -
TGTGCCATCAGTGCCTCCGTCCGGGGCGCAGGGGACACTGAAGCTTTCTTT | CAISASVRGAGDTEAFF | - | TRBJ1-1 | TRBV10-3 | many
TGTGCCAGCAGCTCCACCGGGGGGGGCGGCCAGCCCCAGCATTTT | CASSSTGGGGQPQHF | - | TRBJ1-5 | TRBV5-6 | few
TGTGCCAGCAGCTTAGATTGGGGGGCTAGCGGGGGCCAATACAATGAGCAGTTCTTC | CASSLDWGASGGQYNEQFF | TRBD2 | TRBJ2-1 | TRBV11-2 | once
TGCAGCGTTGCACCCGGGGGTAGCAATCAGCCCCAGCATTTT | CSVAPGGSNQPQHF | - | TRBJ1-5 | TRBV29-1 | many
TGCGCCAGCAGCCTCGGGACACCTGCCTACGAGCAGTACTTC | CASSLGTPAYEQYF | - | TRBJ2-7 | TRBV5-1 | few
TGTGCCAGCAGTGATCCGCCGCTGCGGGAGGACGCTGAAGCTTTCTTT | CASSDPPLREDAEAFF | - | TRBJ1-1 | TRBV6-2/TRBV6-3 | -
TGTGCCAGCAGTAACCTAACTGACCTCCTGAGGGCCAAAAACATTCAGTACTTC | CASSNLTDLLRAKNIQYF | - | TRBJ2-4 | TRBV28 | many
TGCAGCGTTAGATCTACTACTAGCGGGAGCGACGAGCAGTACTTC | CSVRSTTSGSDEQYF | TRBD2 | TRBJ2-7 | TRBV29-1 | few
TGTGCCAGCAGCCAGGACTGGTCCTACGAGCAGTACTTC | CASSQDWSYEQYF | - | TRBJ2-7 | TRBV7-2 | many
TGTGCCACCCATAGGAGCGGGGGTTACACAGATACGCAGTATTTT | CATHRSGGYTDTQYF | TRBD2 | TRBJ2-3 | TRBV25-1 | -
TGCGCCAGCAGCCAGCATCCGACAGGATCTAACACCGGGGAGCTGTTTTTT | CASSQHPTGSNTGELFF | - | TRBJ2-2 | TRBV5-1 | -
TGTGCCAGCAGTGTGCAGCGGGAGGACCCCTACGAGCAGTACTTC | CASSVQREDPYEQYF | TRBD2 | TRBJ2-7 | TRBV6-1 | many
TGTGCCAGCAGTTACTCCCCGAACCTAGGGGCGACGGGAGAGACCCAGTACTTC | CASSYSPNLGATGETQYF | - | TRBJ2-5 | TRBV6-5 | many
TGTGCCAGCAGGCCCCCCCCCGCCGGGACAGGGAATGGCTACACCTTC | CASRPPPAGTGNGYTF | TRBD1 | TRBJ1-2 | TRBV6-1 | many
TGTGCCACCAGGGGACAGGGCACTGAAGCTTTCTTT | CATRGQGTEAFF | TRBD1 | TRBJ1-1 | TRBV24-1 | few
TGCAGCGTAAGACAGGGGGAAATCATGAACACTGAAGCTTTCTTT | CSVRQGEIMNTEAFF | TRBD1 | TRBJ1-1 | TRBV29-1 | few
TGTGCCAGCAGCGTGGGCGGGACAGTGGGTGAAAAACTGTTTTTT | CASSVGGTVGEKLFF | TRBD1 | TRBJ1-4 | TRBV9 | -
TGCAGCGGCGGGACAGGGGTTGAGGAGCAGTACTTC | CSGGTGVEEQYF | TRBD1 | TRBJ2-7 | TRBV29-1 | -
TGTGCCAGCAGCTTCGAATCTAATTCACCCCTCCACTTT | CASSFESNSPLHF | - | TRBJ1-6 | TRBV5-6 | many
TGTGCCTGGAGTTGGGCAGGGGGGTTTGGCTACACCTTC | CAWSWAGGFGYTF | TRBD1 | TRBJ1-2 | TRBV30 | -
TGTGCCAGCAGCATCTTAGCGGGAGGTGGGGCAGATACGCAGTATTTT | CASSILAGGGADTQYF | TRBD2 | TRBJ2-3 | TRBV2 | -
TGTGCCAGCGCTTCGACTTTGGGAGGGTCGGCTTCCTTT | CASASTLGGSASF | - | TRBJ1-1 | TRBV6-1 | -
TGCAGTACTAGGACGGGGAACTATGGCTACACCTTC | CSTRTGNYGYTF | - | TRBJ1-2 | TRBV20-1 | few
TGTGCCAGCAGTTTACCCAGACAGGGGCTTTACGAGCAGTACTTC | CASSLPRQGLYEQYF | TRBD1 | TRBJ2-7 | TRBV28 | many
TGTGCCAGCAGATTCCGGGAGAACACTGAAGCTTTCTTT | CASRFRENTEAFF | - | TRBJ1-1 | TRBV12-3/TRBV12-4 | many
TGTGCCAGCAGCGTAGGTGTGGGACTAGCGGATGGAGATGAGCAGTTCTTC | CASSVGVGLADGDEQFF | TRBD2 | TRBJ2-1 | TRBV9 | few
TGTGCCTGGAGTGTACCCCGGGGCCACGAGCAGTACTTC | CAWSVPRGHEQYF | - | TRBJ2-7 | TRBV30 | many